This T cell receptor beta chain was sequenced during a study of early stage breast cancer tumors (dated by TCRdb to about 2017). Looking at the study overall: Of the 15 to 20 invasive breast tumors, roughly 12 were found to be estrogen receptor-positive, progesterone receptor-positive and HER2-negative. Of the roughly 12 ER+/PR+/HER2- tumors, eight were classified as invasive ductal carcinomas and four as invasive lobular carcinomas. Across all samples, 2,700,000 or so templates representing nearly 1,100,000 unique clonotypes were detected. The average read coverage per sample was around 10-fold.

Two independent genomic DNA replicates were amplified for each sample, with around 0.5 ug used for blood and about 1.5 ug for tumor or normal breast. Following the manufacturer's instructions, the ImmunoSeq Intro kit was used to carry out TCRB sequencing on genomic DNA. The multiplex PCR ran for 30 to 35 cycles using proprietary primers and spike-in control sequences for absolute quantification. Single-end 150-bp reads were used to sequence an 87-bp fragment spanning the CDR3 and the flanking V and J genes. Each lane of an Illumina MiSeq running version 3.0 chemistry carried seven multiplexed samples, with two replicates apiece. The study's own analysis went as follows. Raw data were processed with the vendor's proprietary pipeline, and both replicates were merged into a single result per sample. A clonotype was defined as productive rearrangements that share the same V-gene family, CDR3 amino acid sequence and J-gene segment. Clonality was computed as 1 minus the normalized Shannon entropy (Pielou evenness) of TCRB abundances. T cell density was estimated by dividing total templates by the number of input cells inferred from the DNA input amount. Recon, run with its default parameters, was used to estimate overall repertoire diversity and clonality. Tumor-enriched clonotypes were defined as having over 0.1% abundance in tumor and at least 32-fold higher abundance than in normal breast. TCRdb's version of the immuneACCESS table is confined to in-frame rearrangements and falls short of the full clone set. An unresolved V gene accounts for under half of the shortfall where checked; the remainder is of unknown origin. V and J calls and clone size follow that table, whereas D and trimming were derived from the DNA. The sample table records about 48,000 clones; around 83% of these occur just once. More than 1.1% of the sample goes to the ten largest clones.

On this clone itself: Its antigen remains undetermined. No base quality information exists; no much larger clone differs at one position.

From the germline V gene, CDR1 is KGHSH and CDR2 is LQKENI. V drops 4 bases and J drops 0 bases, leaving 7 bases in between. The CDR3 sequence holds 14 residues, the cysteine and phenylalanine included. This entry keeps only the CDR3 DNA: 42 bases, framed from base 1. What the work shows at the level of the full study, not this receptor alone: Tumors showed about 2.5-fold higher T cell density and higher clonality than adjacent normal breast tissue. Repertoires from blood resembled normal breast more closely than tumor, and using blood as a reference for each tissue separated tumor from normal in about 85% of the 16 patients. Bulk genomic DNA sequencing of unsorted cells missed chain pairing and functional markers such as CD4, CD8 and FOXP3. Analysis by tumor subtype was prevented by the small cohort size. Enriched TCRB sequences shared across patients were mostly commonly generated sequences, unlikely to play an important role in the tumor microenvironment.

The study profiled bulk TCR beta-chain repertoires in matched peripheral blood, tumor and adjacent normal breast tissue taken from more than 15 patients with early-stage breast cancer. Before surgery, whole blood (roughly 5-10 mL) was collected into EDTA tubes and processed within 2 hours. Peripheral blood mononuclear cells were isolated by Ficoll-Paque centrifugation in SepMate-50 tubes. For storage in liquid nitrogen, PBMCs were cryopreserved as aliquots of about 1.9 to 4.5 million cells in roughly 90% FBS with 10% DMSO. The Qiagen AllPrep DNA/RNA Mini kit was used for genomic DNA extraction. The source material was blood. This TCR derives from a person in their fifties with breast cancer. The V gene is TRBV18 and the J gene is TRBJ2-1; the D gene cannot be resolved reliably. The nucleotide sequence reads TGTGCCAGCTCACTTCAGGACTCCTACAATGAGCAGTTCTTC. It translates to CASSLQDSYNEQFF.